This TCR beta chain was identified in a study of blood T cell repertoires in COVID-19. Study background: COVID-19 samples from acute and convalescent phases originated in the United States, Italy and Spain.

The CDR3 consists of 13 residues. In germline, CDR1 is SGHAT, CDR2 FQNNGV. With V trimmed by 5 bases and J by 13 bases, 10 bases remained unmatched. How the authors handled the data: Using reference gene primer amplification, nucleated cell counts were estimated. Data came from immunoSEQ multiplex PCR; TCRdb stores just in-frame clones and leaves some out. The DNA was the basis for D and trimming; V, J and clone size are from that table. The repertoire holds approximately 60,000 clones, with 70% to 85% as singletons. Sequencing was carried out using peripheral blood. The rearrangement joins TRBV11-2 to TRBJ1-4, with TRBD1 identical over 7 bases. The TCR was taken from a woman of 80 years or more with active or convalescent COVID-19. The CDR3 here is CASSLIQGLGLFF. CDR3 DNA: TGTGCCAGCAGCCTCATACAGGGGTTAGGACTGTTTTTT.